Listed below are T cell receptor beta chains from one sample, sequenced in a study of lung T cells in sarcoidosis with Löfgren's syndrome. TCRdb redid the calling of the reads with MiXCR, one entry per CDR3 protein. The sample has around 60,000 distinct CDR3 sequences; about 20% are singletons. Specimen: CD4+ T cells from PBMCs. The receptors come from a human donor with sarcoidosis (Löfgren's syndrome or another form), or a control subject (not recorded which). Both conserved end residues are part of each CDR3. The order of the fields is D gene, V gene, J gene, clone size, CDR3 length, CDR3 protein, CDR3 DNA. The D gene is left open where the match is weak. Expanded clones get a size class; other rows say once, few or many, or leave the size out.

D: TRBD1
V: TRBV5-1
J: TRBJ1-4
size: .
length: 16
CDR3: CASSRGTDGSNEKLFF
DNA: TGCGCCAGCAGCCGAGGGACAGATGGTTCTAATGAAAAACTGTTTTTT

D: .
V: TRBV2
J: TRBJ1-1
size: many
length: 15
CDR3: CASQITGTRNTEAFF
DNA: TGTGCCAGCCAAATAACCGGGACAAGGAACACTGAAGCTTTCTTT

D: .
V: TRBV12-5
J: TRBJ2-3
size: many
length: 13
CDR3: CASGLGTADTQYF
DNA: TGTGCTAGTGGTTTGGGGACGGCAGATACGCAGTATTTT

D: .
V: TRBV11-2
J: TRBJ2-5
size: many
length: 14
CDR3: CASSFTGRQETQYF
DNA: TGTGCCAGCAGCTTCACGGGACGACAAGAGACCCAGTACTTC

D: TRBD2
V: TRBV7-9
J: TRBJ2-5
size: few
length: 16
CDR3: CASRPGTSGRRETQYF
DNA: TGTGCCAGCAGACCAGGGACTAGCGGGAGGAGGGAGACCCAGTACTTC

D: TRBD1
V: TRBV6-1
J: TRBJ2-1
size: many
length: 12
CDR3: CASSRQGREQFF
DNA: TGTGCCAGCAGTCGACAGGGGCGGGAGCAGTTCTTC

D: TRBD1
V: TRBV25-1
J: TRBJ2-1
size: many
length: 16
CDR3: CASSRPGTGPYNEQFF
DNA: TGTGCCAGCAGTCGACCCGGGACAGGCCCCTACAATGAGCAGTTCTTC

D: TRBD1
V: TRBV20-1
J: TRBJ1-5
size: many
length: 16
CDR3: CSAHRGTGNSNQPQHF
DNA: TGCAGTGCTCACCGCGGGACAGGTAATAGCAATCAGCCCCAGCATTTT

D: .
V: TRBV7-2
J: TRBJ2-1
size: many
length: 15
CDR3: CASSVGQSSYNEQFF
DNA: TGTGCCAGCAGCGTGGGACAAAGCTCCTACAATGAGCAGTTCTTC

D: TRBD2
V: TRBV20-1
J: TRBJ2-3
size: many
length: 15
CDR3: CSALRPGLAADTQYF
DNA: TGCAGTGCTCTTCGCCCGGGACTAGCGGCAGATACGCAGTATTTT

D: .
V: TRBV28
J: TRBJ1-1
size: many
length: 16
CDR3: CASSTGIMGAKAEAFF
DNA: TGTGCCAGCAGTACTGGAATTATGGGGGCTAAGGCTGAAGCTTTCTTT

D: TRBD1
V: TRBV5-1
J: TRBJ2-7
size: few
length: 14
CDR3: CASSVGQGSYEQYF
DNA: TGCGCCAGCAGCGTGGGACAGGGTTCCTACGAGCAGTACTTC

D: .
V: TRBV20-1
J: TRBJ2-2
size: many
length: 12
CDR3: CSARASPGELFF
DNA: TGCAGTGCTAGAGCTAGCCCCGGGGAGCTGTTTTTT

D: .
V: TRBV28
J: TRBJ1-2
size: few
length: 16
CDR3: CASTYFGGQANYGYTF
DNA: TGTGCCAGCACCTACTTCGGGGGACAAGCTAACTATGGCTACACCTTC

D: TRBD2
V: TRBV5-1
J: TRBJ2-5
size: .
length: 15
CDR3: CASSLGSPGGETQYF
DNA: TGCGCCAGCAGCTTGGGGTCGCCGGGAGGAGAGACCCAGTACTTC

D: .
V: TRBV6-6
J: TRBJ1-3
size: many
length: 12
CDR3: CASSYSEGTIYF
DNA: TGTGCCAGCAGTTACTCGGAGGGCACCATATATTTT

D: .
V: TRBV19
J: TRBJ2-5
size: few
length: 13
CDR3: CASSIILAETQYF
DNA: TGTGCCAGTAGTATTATCCTAGCGGAGACCCAGTACTTC

D: .
V: TRBV5-4
J: TRBJ1-5
size: many
length: 13
CDR3: CASSVDSNQPQHF
DNA: TGTGCCAGCAGCGTTGATAGCAATCAGCCCCAGCATTTT

D: .
V: TRBV2
J: TRBJ2-5
size: few
length: 14
CDR3: CASSLTGSQETQYF
DNA: TGTGCCAGCAGCCTGACGGGTTCCCAAGAGACCCAGTACTTC

D: .
V: TRBV7-2
J: TRBJ2-1
size: many
length: 13
CDR3: CASSLRNNNEQFF
DNA: TGTGCCAGCAGCCTCCGGAACAACAATGAGCAGTTCTTC

D: .
V: TRBV9
J: TRBJ1-5
size: many
length: 14
CDR3: CASSAADRNQPQHF
DNA: TGTGCCAGCAGCGCCGCAGACAGAAATCAGCCCCAGCATTTT

D: TRBD1
V: TRBV12-3/TRBV12-4
J: TRBJ2-1
size: few
length: 15
CDR3: CASRQQGAQYNEQFF
DNA: TGTGCCAGCAGACAACAGGGGGCGCAGTACAATGAGCAGTTCTTC

D: .
V: TRBV12-3/TRBV12-4
J: TRBJ2-7
size: many
length: 15
CDR3: CASSKFTGSSYEQYF
DNA: TGTGCCAGCAGTAAATTCACAGGGAGCTCCTACGAGCAGTACTTC

D: TRBD1
V: TRBV6-1
J: TRBJ2-5
size: many
length: 14
CDR3: CASKDRVPQETQYF
DNA: TGTGCCAGCAAGGACAGGGTTCCTCAAGAGACCCAGTACTTC

D: .
V: TRBV29-1
J: TRBJ1-1
size: once
length: 12
CDR3: CIASSGKTEAFF
DNA: TGCATCGCCTCCTCAGGGAAGACTGAAGCTTTCTTT

D: .
V: TRBV20-1
J: TRBJ1-1
size: many
length: 13
CDR3: CSATRGPLTEAFF
DNA: TGCAGTGCTACTCGAGGGCCCCTCACTGAAGCTTTCTTT

D: .
V: TRBV19
J: TRBJ1-2
size: .
length: 12
CDR3: CASSDRSHGYTF
DNA: TGTGCCAGTAGTGACAGAAGCCATGGCTACACCTTC

D: .
V: TRBV5-4
J: TRBJ2-3
size: .
length: 15
CDR3: CASSFRGGGMDTQYF
DNA: TGTGCCAGCAGCTTTAGGGGCGGTGGAATGGATACGCAGTATTTT

D: .
V: TRBV3-1
J: TRBJ2-5
size: few
length: 13
CDR3: CASSQVLLGTQYF
DNA: TGTGCCAGCAGCCAAGTTCTGCTAGGGACCCAGTACTTC

D: .
V: TRBV2
J: TRBJ2-1
size: many
length: 15
CDR3: CASSEAQGTGNEQFF
DNA: TGTGCCAGCAGTGAAGCGCAGGGGACGGGGAATGAGCAGTTCTTC

D: .
V: TRBV7-2
J: TRBJ1-4
size: many
length: 13
CDR3: CAVQGNFNEKLFF
DNA: TGTGCCGTACAGGGAAATTTCAATGAAAAACTGTTTTTT

D: .
V: TRBV19
J: TRBJ2-1
size: .
length: 13
CDR3: CASSIPDINEQFF
DNA: TGTGCCAGTAGTATTCCGGATATCAATGAGCAGTTCTTC

D: .
V: TRBV28
J: TRBJ2-1
size: few
length: 14
CDR3: CASSLLGGLTQQFF
DNA: TGTGCCAGCAGTTTGTTAGGGGGGCTAACCCAGCAGTTCTTC

D: .
V: TRBV5-1
J: TRBJ2-5
size: few
length: 12
CDR3: CASSLDLETQYF
DNA: TGCGCCAGCAGCTTGGATTTAGAGACCCAGTACTTC

D: TRBD1
V: TRBV28
J: TRBJ1-2
size: .
length: 15
CDR3: CASSIRDRRYYGYTF
DNA: TGTGCCAGCAGTATCCGGGACAGGCGTTACTATGGCTACACCTTC

D: .
V: TRBV2
J: TRBJ1-1
size: .
length: 11
CDR3: CASSMRTEAFF
DNA: TGTGCCAGCTCTATGAGGACAGAAGCTTTCTTT